A selection of T cell receptor beta chains follows, all from one sample in a study of Ad26.COV2.S vaccination and SARS-CoV-2 variants. The table came from immunoSEQ multiplex PCR; TCRdb's copy has only in-frame clones and leaves some out. The data hold 400,000 to 450,000 clones, with about nine tenths observed a single time. Material: peripheral blood, obtained in a trial of Ad26.COV2.S vaccine versus placebo. The receptors stem from a person aged 18 to 59 who received the Ad26.COV2.S COVID-19 vaccine or a placebo. Both conserved end residues are part of each CDR3. A D gene is named only where the DNA matches it firmly. Not every row has a clone size; where given, it reads once, few, many or a size class.

clone size: NA; J gene: TRBJ2-3; D gene: TRBD2; V gene: TRBV29-1; CDR3 protein: CSVEVEGLAGGPRSSTDTQYF; CDR3 DNA: TGCAGCGTTGAAGTTGAGGGACTAGCGGGAGGGCCCCGCTCTAGCACAGATACGCAGTATTTT
clone size: NA; J gene: TRBJ2-1; D gene: TRBD1; V gene: TRBV11-3; CDR3 protein: CASSLRGQGTSSYNEQFF; CDR3 DNA: TGTGCCAGCAGCCTCCGGGGACAGGGGACCTCCTCCTACAATGAGCAGTTCTTC
clone size: NA; J gene: TRBJ2-7; D gene: NA; V gene: TRBV4-2; CDR3 protein: CASSQLPGLSYEQYF; CDR3 DNA: TGTGCCAGCAGCCAACTACCGGGACTCTCCTACGAGCAGTACTTC
clone size: NA; J gene: TRBJ1-3; D gene: NA; V gene: TRBV2; CDR3 protein: CASSEVGFGNTIYF; CDR3 DNA: TGTGCCAGCAGTGAAGTAGGGTTCGGAAACACCATATATTTT
clone size: NA; J gene: TRBJ2-2; D gene: NA; V gene: TRBV4-1; CDR3 protein: CASSQGTSNTGELFF; CDR3 DNA: TGCGCCAGCAGCCAAGGCACTTCGAACACCGGGGAGCTGTTTTTT
clone size: once; J gene: TRBJ2-1; D gene: NA; V gene: TRBV15; CDR3 protein: CATSRGRGLGGNEQFF; CDR3 DNA: TGTGCCACCAGCAGAGGTAGGGGTTTGGGAGGCAATGAGCAGTTCTTC
clone size: NA; J gene: TRBJ1-3; D gene: NA; V gene: TRBV6-5; CDR3 protein: CASSTPGSSGNTIYF; CDR3 DNA: TGTGCCAGCAGCACTCCGGGGAGCTCTGGAAACACCATATATTTT
clone size: NA; J gene: TRBJ2-1; D gene: NA; V gene: TRBV7-8; CDR3 protein: CASRITGTNFNEQFF; CDR3 DNA: TGTGCCAGCAGAATAACCGGGACCAACTTCAATGAGCAGTTCTTC
clone size: NA; J gene: TRBJ1-6; D gene: NA; V gene: TRBV5-6; CDR3 protein: CASSLGGDIGSPLHF; CDR3 DNA: TGTGCCAGCAGCTTGGGGGGGGACATTGGCTCACCCCTCCACTTT
clone size: NA; J gene: TRBJ2-2; D gene: TRBD1; V gene: TRBV7-3; CDR3 protein: CASSLTGIQGADTGELFF; CDR3 DNA: TGTGCCAGCAGCTTAACGGGGATACAGGGGGCGGACACCGGGGAGCTGTTTTTT
clone size: NA; J gene: TRBJ2-1; D gene: TRBD2; V gene: TRBV4-3; CDR3 protein: CASSQDLGRTSPNEQFF; CDR3 DNA: TGCGCCAGCAGCCAAGATCTAGGACGGACTAGCCCCAATGAGCAGTTCTTC
clone size: NA; J gene: TRBJ1-4; D gene: NA; V gene: TRBV6-6; CDR3 protein: CASSYSGFSEKLFF; CDR3 DNA: TGTGCCAGCAGTTACTCGGGATTTTCTGAAAAACTGTTTTTT
clone size: few; J gene: TRBJ1-5; D gene: NA; V gene: TRBV24-1; CDR3 protein: CATSDGGGDVGQPQHF; CDR3 DNA: TGTGCCACCAGTGATGGGGGTGGGGATGTCGGTCAGCCCCAGCATTTT
clone size: NA; J gene: TRBJ2-1; D gene: TRBD1; V gene: TRBV23-1; CDR3 protein: CASSQSKGQHNEQFF; CDR3 DNA: TGCGCCAGCAGTCAATCGAAGGGACAGCACAATGAGCAGTTCTTC
clone size: NA; J gene: TRBJ2-7; D gene: TRBD2; V gene: TRBV2; CDR3 protein: CASSGGTSGMYEQYF; CDR3 DNA: TGTGCCAGCAGTGGCGGGACTAGCGGGATGTATGAGCAGTACTTC
clone size: once; J gene: TRBJ2-7; D gene: NA; V gene: TRBV12-3/TRBV12-4; CDR3 protein: CASSGLSPYEQYF; CDR3 DNA: TGTGCCAGCAGTGGACTATCGCCCTACGAGCAGTACTTC
clone size: once; J gene: TRBJ2-3; D gene: NA; V gene: TRBV12-5; CDR3 protein: CASGLGTASSTDTQYF; CDR3 DNA: TGTGCTAGTGGTTTGGGGACAGCATCTAGCACAGATACGCAGTATTTT
clone size: NA; J gene: TRBJ2-7; D gene: NA; V gene: TRBV19; CDR3 protein: CASIREQEAEDSYEQYF; CDR3 DNA: TGTGCCAGTATAAGGGAACAAGAGGCGGAGGATTCCTACGAGCAGTACTTC